This section outlines one T cell receptor (beta chain) sequence together with its context. Its specificity is unknown. The sample originates from a study of Ad26.COV2.S vaccination and SARS-CoV-2 variants. General observations from the study: It was reported that spike-specific CD8+ and CD4+ T cell responses were substantially broad after vaccination. Whether participants received vaccine or placebo, their non-spike TCR breadth was similar.

Trimming took off 3 bases at V and 4 bases at J, with 12 bases between the two ends. The CDR3 spans 15 residues. Germline values: CDR1 LNHDA, CDR2 SQIVND (reference sequence). The assay was immunoSEQ multiplex PCR, and TCRdb's table has in-frame clones only and misses some. The sample consists of 180,000 or so clones, about 83% of them appearing once. The V and J genes are TRBV19 and TRBJ2-2, with a weak D call TRBD2 (6 bases). This receptor was identified in a human donor who had recovered from COVID-19. Specimen: peripheral blood, collected after recovery from COVID-19. As DNA, the CDR3 is TGTGCCAGTAGTATGGGAGGAGTGAGCACCGGGGAGCTGTTTTTT. This gives the protein CASSMGGVSTGELFF.